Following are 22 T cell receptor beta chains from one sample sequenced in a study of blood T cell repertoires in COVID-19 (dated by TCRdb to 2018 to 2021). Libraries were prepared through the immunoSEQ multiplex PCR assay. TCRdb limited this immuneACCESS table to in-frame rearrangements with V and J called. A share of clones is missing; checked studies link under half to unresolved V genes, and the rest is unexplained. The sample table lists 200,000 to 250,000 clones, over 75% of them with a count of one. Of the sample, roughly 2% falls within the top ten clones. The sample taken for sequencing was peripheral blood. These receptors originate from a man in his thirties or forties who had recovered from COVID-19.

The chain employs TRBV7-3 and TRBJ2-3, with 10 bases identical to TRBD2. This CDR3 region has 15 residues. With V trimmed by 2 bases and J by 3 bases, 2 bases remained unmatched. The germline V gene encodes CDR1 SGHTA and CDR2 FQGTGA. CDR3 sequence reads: CASSLASGGTDTQYF. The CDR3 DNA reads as TGTGCCAGCAGCTTAGCTAGCGGGGGAACAGATACGCAGTATTTT.

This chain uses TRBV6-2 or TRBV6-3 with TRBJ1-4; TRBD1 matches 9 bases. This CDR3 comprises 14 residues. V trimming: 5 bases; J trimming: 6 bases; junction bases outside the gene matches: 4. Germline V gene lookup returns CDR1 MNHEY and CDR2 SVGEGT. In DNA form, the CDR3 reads TGTGCCAGCAGTACAGGGGGCTTGTATGAAAAACTGTTTTTT. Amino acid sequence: CASSTGGLYEKLFF.

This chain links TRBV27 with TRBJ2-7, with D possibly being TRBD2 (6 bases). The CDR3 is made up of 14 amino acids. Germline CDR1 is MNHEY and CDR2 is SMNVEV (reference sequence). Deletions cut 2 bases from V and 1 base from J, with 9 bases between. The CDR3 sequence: CASSLHGGSYEQYV. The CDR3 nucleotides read TGTGCCAGCAGTTTACACGGGGGTTCCTACGAGCAGTACGTC.

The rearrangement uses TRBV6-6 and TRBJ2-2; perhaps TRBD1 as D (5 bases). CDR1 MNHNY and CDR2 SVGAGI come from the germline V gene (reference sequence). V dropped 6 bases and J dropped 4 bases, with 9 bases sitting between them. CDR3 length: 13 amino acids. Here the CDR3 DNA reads TGTGCCAGCAGACTCGACAGCACCGGGGAGCTGTTTTTT. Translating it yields CASRLDSTGELFF.

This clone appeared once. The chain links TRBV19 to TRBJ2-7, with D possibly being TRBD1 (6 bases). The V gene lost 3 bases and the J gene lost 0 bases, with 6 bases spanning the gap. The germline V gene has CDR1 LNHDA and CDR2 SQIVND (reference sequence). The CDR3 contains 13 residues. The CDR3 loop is CASSMDSSYEQYF. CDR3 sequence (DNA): TGTGCCAGTAGTATGGACAGCTCCTACGAGCAGTACTTC.

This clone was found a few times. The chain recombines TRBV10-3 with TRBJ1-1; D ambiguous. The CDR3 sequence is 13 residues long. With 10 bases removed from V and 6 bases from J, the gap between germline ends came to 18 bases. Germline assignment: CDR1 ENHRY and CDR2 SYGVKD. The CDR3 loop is CATQPVGVSEAFF. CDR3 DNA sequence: TGTGCCACCCAACCTGTCGGGGTCTCTGAAGCTTTCTTT.

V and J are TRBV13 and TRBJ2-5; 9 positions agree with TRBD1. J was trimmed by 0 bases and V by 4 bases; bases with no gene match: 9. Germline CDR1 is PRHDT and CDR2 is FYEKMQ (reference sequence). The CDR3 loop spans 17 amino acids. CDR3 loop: CASSSSPGQGNQETQYF. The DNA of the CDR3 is TGTGCCAGCAGCTCGTCACCGGGACAGGGAAACCAAGAGACCCAGTACTTC.

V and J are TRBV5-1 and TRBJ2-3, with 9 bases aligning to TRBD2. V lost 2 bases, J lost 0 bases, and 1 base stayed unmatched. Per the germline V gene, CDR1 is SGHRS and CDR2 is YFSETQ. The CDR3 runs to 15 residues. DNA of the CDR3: TGCGCCAGCAGCTTTAGCGGGGGTAGCACAGATACGCAGTATTTT. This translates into CASSFSGGSTDTQYF.

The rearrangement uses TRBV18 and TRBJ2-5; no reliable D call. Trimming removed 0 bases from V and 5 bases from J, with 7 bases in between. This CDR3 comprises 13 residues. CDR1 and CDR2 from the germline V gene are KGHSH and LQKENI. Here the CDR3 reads CASSPPTRETQYF. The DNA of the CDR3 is TGTGCCAGCTCACCACCCACTCGGGAGACCCAGTACTTC.

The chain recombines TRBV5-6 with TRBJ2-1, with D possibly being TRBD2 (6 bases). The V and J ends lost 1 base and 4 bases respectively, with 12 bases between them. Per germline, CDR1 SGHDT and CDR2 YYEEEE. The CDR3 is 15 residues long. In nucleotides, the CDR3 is TGTGCCAGCAGCTTGTATGGGCGGGGATACAATGAGCAGTTCTTC. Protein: CASSLYGRGYNEQFF.

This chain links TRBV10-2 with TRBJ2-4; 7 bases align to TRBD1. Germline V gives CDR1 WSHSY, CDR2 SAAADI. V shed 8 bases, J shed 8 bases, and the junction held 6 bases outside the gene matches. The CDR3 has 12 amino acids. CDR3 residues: CASAGQADIQYF. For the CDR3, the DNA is TGCGCCAGCGCCGGACAGGCGGACATTCAGTACTTC.

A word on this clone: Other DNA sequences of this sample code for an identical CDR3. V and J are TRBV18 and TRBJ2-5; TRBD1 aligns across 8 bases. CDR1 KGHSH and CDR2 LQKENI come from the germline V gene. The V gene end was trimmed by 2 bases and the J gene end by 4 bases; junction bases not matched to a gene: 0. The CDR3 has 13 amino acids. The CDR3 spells CASSPGTGETQYF. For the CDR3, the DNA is TGTGCCAGCTCACCAGGGACAGGAGAGACCCAGTACTTC.

For the CDR3, the DNA is TGTGCCAGCAGCCTGTCGTTACAGAGAATGAACACTGAAGCTTTCTTT. Encoded protein: CASSLSLQRMNTEAFF. This chain connects TRBV7-8 to TRBJ1-1, with unresolved D. CDR3 length equals 16 residues. The V and J ends lost 5 bases and 0 bases respectively, with 16 bases between them. Germline V gene data show CDR1 as SGHVS and CDR2 as FQNEAQ.

The CDR3 spells CASKIAGGRDEQFF. In DNA, the CDR3 is TGTGCCAGCAAAATAGCGGGGGGTCGGGATGAGCAGTTCTTC. The chain employs TRBV3-1 (or the pseudogene TRBV3-2) and TRBJ2-1, with TRBD2 matching over 10 bases. CDR3 size: 14 residues. The junction had 8 bases not matched to a gene; V was cut back by 7 bases and J by 8 bases. CDR1 is LGHDT and CDR2 is YNNKEL in the germline V gene (reference sequence).

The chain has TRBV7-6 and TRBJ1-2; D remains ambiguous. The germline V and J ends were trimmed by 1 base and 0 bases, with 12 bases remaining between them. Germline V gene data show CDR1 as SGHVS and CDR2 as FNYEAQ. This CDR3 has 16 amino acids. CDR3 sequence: CASSLESRGTNYGYTF. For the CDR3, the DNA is TGTGCCAGCAGCTTAGAGTCCCGGGGAACTAACTATGGCTACACCTTC.

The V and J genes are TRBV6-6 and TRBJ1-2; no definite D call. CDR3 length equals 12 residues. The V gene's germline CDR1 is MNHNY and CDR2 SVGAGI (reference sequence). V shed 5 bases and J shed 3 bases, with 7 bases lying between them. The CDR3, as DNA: TGTGCCAGCAGTGGACTTTACTATGGCTACACCTTC. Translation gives CASSGLYYGYTF.

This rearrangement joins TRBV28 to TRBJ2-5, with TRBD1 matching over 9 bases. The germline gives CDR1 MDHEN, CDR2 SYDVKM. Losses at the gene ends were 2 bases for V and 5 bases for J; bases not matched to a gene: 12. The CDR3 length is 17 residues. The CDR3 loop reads CASSLTGGAGITETQYF. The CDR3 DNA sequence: TGTGCCAGCAGTTTAACAGGGGGCGCCGGTATAACGGAGACCCAGTACTTC.

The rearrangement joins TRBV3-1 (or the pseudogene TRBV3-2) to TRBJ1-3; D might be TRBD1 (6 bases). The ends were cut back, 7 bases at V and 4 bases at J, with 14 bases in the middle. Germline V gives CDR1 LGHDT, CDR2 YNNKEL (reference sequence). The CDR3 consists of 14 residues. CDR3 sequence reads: CASNTRGIGNTIYF. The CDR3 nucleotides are TGTGCCAGCAACACCAGGGGAATAGGAAACACCATATATTTT.

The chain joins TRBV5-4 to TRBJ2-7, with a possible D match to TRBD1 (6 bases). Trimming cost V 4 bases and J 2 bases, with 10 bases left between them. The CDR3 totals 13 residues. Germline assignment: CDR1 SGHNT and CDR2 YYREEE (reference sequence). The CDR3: CASSADSAYEQYF. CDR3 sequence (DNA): TGTGCCAGCAGCGCGGACAGTGCCTACGAGCAGTACTTC.

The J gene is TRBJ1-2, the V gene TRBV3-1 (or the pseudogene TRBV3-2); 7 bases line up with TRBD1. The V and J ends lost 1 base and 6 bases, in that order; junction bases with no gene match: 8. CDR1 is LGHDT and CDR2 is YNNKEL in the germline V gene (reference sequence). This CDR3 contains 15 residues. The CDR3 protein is CASSQGRQGVDGYTF. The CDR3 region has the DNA TGTGCCAGCAGCCAAGGGAGACAGGGAGTTGATGGCTACACCTTC.

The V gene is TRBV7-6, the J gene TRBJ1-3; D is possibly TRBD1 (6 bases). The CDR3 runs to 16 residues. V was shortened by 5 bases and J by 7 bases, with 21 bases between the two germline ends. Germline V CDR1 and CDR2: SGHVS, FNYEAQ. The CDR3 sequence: CASSPRYRELRNTIYF. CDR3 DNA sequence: TGTGCCAGCAGCCCGCGTTACAGGGAACTGAGGAACACCATATATTTT. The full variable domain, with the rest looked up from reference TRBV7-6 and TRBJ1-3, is GAGVSQSPRYKVTKRGQDVALRCDPISGHVSLYWYRQALGQGPEFLTYFNYEAQQDKSGLPNDRFSAERPEGSISTLTIQRTEQRDSAMYRCASSPRYRELRNTIYFGEGSWLTVV.

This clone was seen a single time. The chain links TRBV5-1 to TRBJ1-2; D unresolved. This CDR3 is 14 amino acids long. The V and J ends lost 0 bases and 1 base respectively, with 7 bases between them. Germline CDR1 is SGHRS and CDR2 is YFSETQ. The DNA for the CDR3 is TGCGCCAGCAGCTTGGAGCCTCATAACTATGGCTACACCTTC. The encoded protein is CASSLEPHNYGYTF.